The 31 T cell receptor beta chains given below trace back to one sample, sequenced in a study of T-cell memory formation after mild COVID-19. TCRdb analysed the 5' RACE reads with MiXCR anew, one entry per CDR3 protein. Of about 340,000 distinct CDR3 sequences in the sample, approximately 15% were seen once. The sequencing input was PBMCs or a T cell subset sorted from them (not recorded which). These receptors all stem from a man younger than 30 who had mild COVID-19 (a few samples of this study predate the infection). Cell type and time point are not known.

This clonotype was picked up many times. The junction departs from the called germline gene at one end, perhaps through a read error. V usage is TRBV4-1 and J usage is TRBJ2-5; D perhaps matches TRBD2 (5 bases). The germline V gene has CDR1 MGHRA and CDR2 YSYEKL. This CDR3 has 14 amino acids. DNA for the CDR3: TGCGCCAGCAGCCAAGATCGGGAAGAGAGAGGTTTTTTCTTC. Amino acids: CASSQDREERGFFF.

The chain joins TRBV5-1 to TRBJ1-2; the match to TRBD1 covers 8 bases. V was pared by 4 bases and J by 3 bases, with 14 bases of the junction left unmatched. This CDR3 comprises 17 residues. Germline V gene lookup returns CDR1 SGHRS and CDR2 YFSETQ. CDR3 in DNA: TGCGCCAGCAGCCCCGGACAGGGCCAGCCGACGTACTATGGCTACACCTTC. Encoded protein: CASSPGQGQPTYYGYTF.

V usage is TRBV20-1 and J usage is TRBJ1-2, with 12 bases matching TRBD1. The germline V gene has CDR1 DFQATT and CDR2 SNEGSKA (reference sequence). Germline trimming cut 5 bases from V and 8 bases from J; bases unmatched to any gene: 6. The CDR3 length is 13 residues. The chain's CDR3 is CSARDRGPEGYTF. CDR3 nucleotide sequence: TGCAGTGCTCGGGACAGGGGGCCGGAGGGCTACACCTTC.

V and J are TRBV4-2 and TRBJ2-5; 16 nucleotides match TRBD2. The V gene end was trimmed by 3 bases and the J gene end by 3 bases; junction bases not matched to a gene: 7. The CDR3 length is 18 residues. CDR1 is LGHNA, CDR2 YNFKEQ, per germline. For the CDR3, the DNA is TGTGCCAGCAGCCAGGCCGGGACTAGCGGGGGGGCCGAAGAGACCCAGTACTTC. Amino acid sequence: CASSQAGTSGGAEETQYF.

The genes are TRBV7-2 and TRBJ2-2; a weak D match, TRBD2 (6 bases). Germline CDR1 reads SGHTA; CDR2 reads FQGNSA. The V end lost 2 bases, the J end lost 4 bases, and 14 bases lay between the germline ends. The CDR3 has 16 residues. Here the CDR3 DNA reads TGTGCCAGCAGCTTATGGAGGGGCTCGGGCACCGGGGAGCTGTTTTTT. It encodes CASSLWRGSGTGELFF.

The gene calls are TRBV19 and TRBJ1-2, with D unresolved. Germline CDR1 reads LNHDA; CDR2 reads SQIVND (reference sequence). This CDR3 spans 13 amino acids. Trimming took 3 bases from V and 0 from J, leaving 5 bases between them. The CDR3 bases are TGTGCCAGTAGTATCGGAGCTAACTATGGCTACACCTTC. Protein sequence: CASSIGANYGYTF.

This chain connects TRBV7-2 to TRBJ2-1; maybe TRBD2 (5 bases). The germline V and J ends were trimmed by 8 bases and 9 bases, with 20 bases remaining between them. The V gene's germline CDR1 is SGHTA and CDR2 FQGNSA. The CDR3 extends over 14 amino acids. This chain's CDR3 is CASGVLVSGVEQFF. The CDR3 DNA reads TGTGCCAGCGGAGTACTAGTGTCGGGCGTTGAGCAGTTCTTC.

A few counts support this clonotype. The chain uses TRBV4-3 and TRBJ2-4, with 15 bases identical to TRBD2. This CDR3 comprises 15 residues. Germline-derived CDR1 and CDR2 are LGHNA and YSLEER. With V trimmed by 4 bases and J by 9 bases, 4 bases remained unmatched. The CDR3 region is CASSRTSGGEGIQYF. CDR3 DNA: TGCGCCAGCAGCCGGACTAGCGGGGGGGAAGGCATTCAGTACTTC.

V usage is TRBV7-6 and J usage is TRBJ2-5; TRBD1 is a possible D gene (5 bases). The germline CDR1 and CDR2 sequences are SGHVS and FNYEAQ. The CDR3 loop spans 14 amino acids. Trimming cost V 1 base and J 4 bases, with 10 bases left between them. The chain's CDR3 is CASSLVGLSETQYF. In nucleotides, the CDR3 is TGTGCCAGCAGCTTAGTGGGGCTATCAGAGACCCAGTACTTC.

Only a few counts were recorded for this clonotype. The chain recombines TRBV3-1 with TRBJ2-3; D gene ambiguous. V shed 3 bases and J shed 1 base, with 5 bases lying between them. CDR1 LGHDT and CDR2 YNNKEL come from the germline V gene (reference sequence). The CDR3 is made up of 13 amino acids. Here the CDR3 DNA reads TGTGCCAGCAGCCATAGGGGCACAGATACGCAGTATTTT. Residues: CASSHRGTDTQYF.

The chain couples TRBV3-1 to TRBJ2-5; D perhaps matches TRBD1 (6 bases). Trimming cost V 8 bases and J 4 bases, with 20 bases left between them. Germline CDR1 reads LGHDT; CDR2 reads YNNKEL (reference sequence). CDR3 length: 15 amino acids. CDR3 loop: CASDSGEWERETQYF. Written as DNA, the CDR3 is TGTGCCAGCGACTCAGGGGAGTGGGAGAGAGAGACCCAGTACTTC.

The sample holds a few counts of this clonotype. The genes are TRBV7-2 and TRBJ2-1; D perhaps matches TRBD2 (5 bases). This CDR3 comprises 14 residues. The V gene's germline CDR1 is SGHTA and CDR2 FQGNSA. Trimming pared 5 bases from V and 9 bases from J, leaving 17 bases between. The CDR3 DNA reads as TGTGCCAGCAGCAAATGGGGTAGCGTGGGTGAGCAGTTCTTC. Translated, it gives CASSKWGSVGEQFF. The full variable domain, rest sourced from reference TRBV7-2 and TRBJ2-1, is GAGVSQSPSNKVTEKGKDVELRCDPISGHTALYWYRQSLGQGLEFLIYFQGNSAPDKSGLPSDRFSAERTGGSVSTLTIQRTQQEDSAVYLCASSKWGSVGEQFFGPGTRLTVL.

This sequence joins TRBV7-9 and TRBJ2-7, with a weak D call TRBD2 (5 bases). The CDR3 loop spans 12 amino acids. The germline V gene has CDR1 SEHNR and CDR2 FQNEAQ (reference sequence). Trimming left V 2 bases short and J 11 bases short, with 13 bases between. The CDR3 region has the DNA TGTGCCAGCAGCTTATATCTCCGGGGAAAGTACGTC. Protein sequence: CASSLYLRGKYV.

The chain carries TRBV12-3 or TRBV12-4 and TRBJ1-2; 7 bases are a match to TRBD1. CDR3 length equals 13 residues. After removal of 6 bases from V and 8 bases from J, the junction contained 9 bases not matched to a gene. CDR3 region: CASSNRGNGGYTF. In DNA form, the CDR3 reads TGTGCCAGCAGCAACAGGGGAAACGGCGGCTACACCTTC.

The chain recombines TRBV7-2 with TRBJ2-1; TRBD2 matches 10 bases. The CDR3 runs 16 residues. V trimming: 1 base; J trimming: 6 bases; junction bases outside the gene matches: 6. Germline loops: CDR1 SGHTA, CDR2 FQGNSA. Here the CDR3 reads CASSLVVAGGLNEQFF. Written as DNA, the CDR3 is TGTGCCAGCAGCTTAGTGGTAGCGGGGGGACTCAATGAGCAGTTCTTC.

V gene TRBV12-5 combines with J gene TRBJ2-2; perhaps D is TRBD1 or TRBD2 (5 bases each). This CDR3 comprises 14 residues. Deletions cut 10 bases from V and 5 bases from J, with 17 bases between. Germline V gene sequence: CDR1 LGHNT, CDR2 FRNRAP. CDR3 sequence: CATPSGGVTGELFF. The CDR3 DNA follows: TGTGCTACCCCCAGTGGGGGAGTGACCGGGGAGCTGTTTTTT.

The chain is built from TRBV29-1 and TRBJ1-1; 7 nucleotides line up with TRBD1. Germline-derived CDR1 and CDR2 are SQVTM and ANQGSEA. V lost 8 bases and J lost 4; bases outside the gene matches: 10. This CDR3 has 13 amino acids. CDR3 in amino acids: CSLKTGAGTEAFF. CDR3 DNA: TGCAGCTTAAAAACAGGGGCTGGCACTGAAGCTTTCTTT.

The V and J genes are TRBV7-9 and TRBJ2-5; TRBD1 aligns across 9 bases. V gave up 5 bases and J gave up 5 bases; unmatched junction bases: 3. This CDR3 has 13 residues. The germline V gene has CDR1 SEHNR and CDR2 FQNEAQ (reference sequence). This CDR3 is CASSVGTGETQYF. The DNA for the CDR3 is TGTGCCAGCAGCGTGGGGACAGGGGAGACCCAGTACTTC. Using reference TRBV7-9 and TRBJ2-5 for the parts outside the CDR3, the full variable domain is DTGVSQNPRHKITKRGQNVTFRCDPISEHNRLYWYRQTLGQGPEFLTYFQNEAQLEKSRLLSDRFSAERPKGSFSTLEIQRTEQGDSAMYLCASSVGTGETQYFGPGTRLLVL.

The chain links TRBV20-1 to TRBJ2-3; D might be TRBD2 (6 bases). Per the germline V gene, CDR1 is DFQATT and CDR2 is SNEGSKA (reference sequence). The CDR3 has 15 amino acids. The V and J ends lost 0 bases and 2 bases respectively, with 12 bases between them. The CDR3 region is CSARDWGGATDTQYF. The CDR3 DNA reads TGCAGTGCTAGAGATTGGGGCGGGGCCACAGATACGCAGTATTTT.

The chain has TRBV7-9 and TRBJ1-2; 8 bases fit TRBD1. The CDR3 spans 15 residues. CDR1 and CDR2 from the germline V gene are SEHNR and FQNEAQ (reference sequence). After removal of 4 bases from V and 0 bases from J, the junction contained 4 bases not matched to a gene. The CDR3 DNA is TGTGCCAGCAGCTCGGGGACAGGAGCTAACTATGGCTACACCTTC. Residues: CASSSGTGANYGYTF.

This clonotype came up a few times. This chain connects TRBV19 to TRBJ2-5, with unresolved D. V dropped 4 bases and J dropped 1 base, with 7 bases sitting between them. The germline V gene has CDR1 LNHDA and CDR2 SQIVND (reference sequence). The CDR3 runs to 13 residues. The CDR3 loop reads CASSTLTQETQYF. The CDR3 region has the DNA TGTGCCAGTAGTACGCTAACCCAAGAGACCCAGTACTTC.

The rearrangement joins TRBV7-9 to TRBJ1-2; 8 nucleotides line up with TRBD1. This CDR3 comprises 15 residues. J gave up 7 bases and V 5 bases, and 12 bases lay outside the gene matches. Germline V gene data show CDR1 as SEHNR and CDR2 as FQNEAQ (reference sequence). This chain's CDR3 is CASSPMGQGAGGYTF. CDR3 nucleotides: TGTGCCAGCAGCCCAATGGGGCAGGGGGCCGGTGGCTACACCTTC.

This clonotype showed up just a few times. The chain is built from TRBV4-2 and TRBJ2-3, with unresolved D. CDR1 and CDR2 (germline): LGHNA, YNFKEQ. The CDR3 extends over 16 amino acids. V was cut by 3 bases and J by 2 bases, with 15 bases left in between. The CDR3 here is CASSQDELIYTDTQYF. The CDR3 DNA reads TGTGCCAGCAGCCAGGACGAACTGATCTACACAGATACGCAGTATTTT.

The gene calls are TRBV6-6 and TRBJ1-5, with D perhaps matching TRBD1 (6 bases). V lost 5 bases to trimming and J lost 2 bases, with 22 bases between them. This CDR3 contains 18 residues. Germline assignment: CDR1 MNHNY and CDR2 SVGAGI (reference sequence). The CDR3 DNA reads TGTGCCAGCAGTGTAGACAGGTACCCTTCTGTTGGCAATCAGCCCCAGCATTTT. Translating it yields CASSVDRYPSVGNQPQHF.

The V gene is TRBV6-5, the J gene TRBJ2-2, with 8 bases matching TRBD1. CDR3 length: 16 amino acids. Germline CDR1 MNHEY, CDR2 SVGAGI. J was trimmed by 1 base and V by 2 bases; bases with no gene match: 3. CDR3 region: CASSYAGQVNTGELFF. The DNA for the CDR3 is TGTGCCAGCAGTTACGCGGGACAGGTGAACACCGGGGAGCTGTTTTTT.

Points on this clonotype: One end of the junction is discordant with germline, which a read error may explain. The chain uses TRBV20-1 and TRBJ2-6; D possibly uses TRBD1 or TRBD2 (5 bases each). The length of the CDR3 is 14 residues. The germline V gene encodes CDR1 DFQATT and CDR2 SNEGSKA (reference sequence). The CDR3 protein is CSAGEGNGANVLTF. The DNA of the CDR3 is TGCAGTGCTGGAGAGGGGAATGGGGCCAACGTCCTGACTTTC.

J is TRBJ2-5 and V is TRBV9, with TRBD2 identical over 10 bases. Trimming cost V 2 bases and J 5 bases; bases outside gene matches: 9. CDR1 and CDR2 (germline): SGDLS, YYNGEE. The CDR3 length is 16 residues. CDR3 in amino acids: CASSVLLAGGVETQYF. The CDR3 bases are TGTGCCAGCAGCGTCTTGTTAGCGGGGGGCGTGGAGACCCAGTACTTC.

V usage is TRBV28 and J usage is TRBJ2-1; 9 nucleotides align to TRBD2. CDR3 size: 13 residues. Germline V lookup: CDR1 MDHEN, CDR2 SYDVKM. V was clipped by 4 bases and J by 10 bases; unmatched bases: 5. The CDR3 DNA sequence: TGTGCCAGCAGTTCGTATCTAGCGGGGGAGCAGTTCTTC. As protein: CASSSYLAGEQFF.

The V gene is TRBV20-1, the J gene TRBJ1-5, with 8 bases that match TRBD1. In germline, CDR1 is DFQATT, CDR2 SNEGSKA (reference sequence). J gave up 5 bases and V 0 bases, and 12 bases lay outside the gene matches. CDR3 length: 17 residues. CDR3 DNA sequence: TGCAGTGCTAGAGATCGGGCCGGACAGGGAGAGCATCAGCCCCAGCATTTT. Encoded protein: CSARDRAGQGEHQPQHF.

In its sample, this clonotype was seen a few times. The chain uses TRBV12-3 or TRBV12-4 and TRBJ1-5; 8 positions match TRBD1. J lost 6 bases, V lost 4 bases, and 2 bases had no gene match. This CDR3 comprises 13 residues. CDR3 coding DNA: TGTGCCAGCAGTTGGACAGGGATTCAGCCCCAGCATTTT. Translated: CASSWTGIQPQHF.

This chain uses TRBV9 with TRBJ2-5, with 7 bases identical to TRBD2. The CDR3 loop spans 15 amino acids. The J segment lost 0 bases and the V segment lost 2 bases, leaving 4 bases of the junction unmatched. The germline V gene encodes CDR1 SGDLS and CDR2 YYNGEE. CDR3 protein: CASSVGAGNQETQYF. DNA for the CDR3: TGTGCCAGCAGCGTCGGAGCGGGGAACCAAGAGACCCAGTACTTC.